This T cell receptor (beta chain) comes out of a study of blood T cell repertoires in COVID-19. Participants spanned ages roughly 18 to 90 years and resided in 20 to 30 US areas. Sequencing was performed with immunoSEQ multiplex PCR; in TCRdb, only in-frame clones are kept and a portion is missing. The sample yields about 180,000 clones, approximately 80% seen once. This clone was observed a handful of times. V lost 2 bases and J lost 2, with 4 bases in between. CDR1 is SEHNR, CDR2 FQNEAQ, per germline (reference sequence). The length of the CDR3 is 13 residues. Sequenced input: PBMCs or T cells enriched from blood (not recorded which). This TCR came from a man in his fifties or sixties who had been exposed to COVID-19. This chain uses TRBV7-9 with TRBJ1-3; D call uncertain. Here the CDR3 reads CASSLFTGNTIYF. In nucleotides, the CDR3 is TGTGCCAGCAGCTTATTTACTGGAAACACCATATATTTT.